There are many counts of the clone carrying this T cell receptor beta chain. Antigen unknown. The sample belongs to a study of spatial heterogeneity in lung cancer. Study-level points and caveats: The study found ubiquitous expanded tumor TCRs in blood more at resection than follow-up.

TCRdb passed the 5' RACE reads through MiXCR, listing each CDR3 protein once. Of 20,000 to 30,000 distinct CDR3 sequences listed, around 4.7% are singletons. Time point of the sample: sample taken at primary tumor resection. CDR1 and CDR2 (germline): LGHNT, FRNRAP. Trimming took off 5 bases at V and 3 bases at J, with 9 bases between the two ends. CDR3 length: 13 amino acids. The source of this sequence is a male donor with early-stage non-small cell lung cancer. This chain uses TRBV12-5 with TRBJ2-3; D is undetermined. Here the sequenced sample was PBMCs, taken at surgery. DNA for the CDR3: TGTGCTAGTGGTCTCCCCGAAACAGATACGCAGTATTTT. Its translation: CASGLPETDTQYF.